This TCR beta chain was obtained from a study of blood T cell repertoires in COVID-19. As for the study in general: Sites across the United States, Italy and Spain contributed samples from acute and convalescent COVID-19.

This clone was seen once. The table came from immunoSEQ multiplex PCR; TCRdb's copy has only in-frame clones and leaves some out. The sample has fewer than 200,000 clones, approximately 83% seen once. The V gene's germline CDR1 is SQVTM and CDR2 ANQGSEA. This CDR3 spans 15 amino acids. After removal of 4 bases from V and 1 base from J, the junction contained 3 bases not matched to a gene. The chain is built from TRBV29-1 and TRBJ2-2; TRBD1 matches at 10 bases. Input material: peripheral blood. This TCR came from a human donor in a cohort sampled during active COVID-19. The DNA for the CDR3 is TGCAGCGTTGGACAGGGGGCTAAGAACACCGGGGAGCTGTTTTTT. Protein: CSVGQGAKNTGELFF.